These 18 T cell receptor beta chains share one sample of origin, sequenced in a study of T cells in Graves' hyperthyroidism and ophthalmopathy. RNA transcripts gave rise to amplified TCR beta CDR3 regions. Carried out on the TCR CDR3, a first-round RT-PCR used the HTBI primer set. MiXCR was run by TCRdb on the multiplex PCR reads, yielding one entry per CDR3 protein. The repertoire holds roughly 550,000 distinct CDR3 sequences, with 15% to 20% as singletons. Sequencing used blood. The source is a woman aged 25 to 39 with Graves' ophthalmopathy.

The sample holds a few counts of this clonotype. V gene TRBV30 combines with J gene TRBJ1-4; unclear D gene. V lost 2 bases and J 6 bases, leaving 13 bases between the germline ends. Germline CDR1 reads GTSNPN; CDR2 reads SVGIG (reference sequence). The CDR3 has 14 amino acids. The CDR3 region is CAWSRETSYEKLFF. CDR3 DNA sequence: TGTGCCTGGAGTAGGGAGACATCATATGAAAAACTGTTTTTT.

This chain links TRBV19 with TRBJ2-1, with 7 bases lining up with TRBD1. The junction had 3 bases not matched to a gene; V was cut back by 3 bases and J by 4 bases. Germline loops: CDR1 LNHDA, CDR2 SQIVND (reference sequence). The CDR3 has 14 residues. In DNA form, the CDR3 reads TGTGCCAGTAGTATGCACAGGGGATACAATGAGCAGTTCTTC. Its translation: CASSMHRGYNEQFF.

Ten or more counts support this clonotype. The gene calls are TRBV7-9 and TRBJ2-1; a weak D match, TRBD2 (5 bases). Germline V gives CDR1 SEHNR, CDR2 FQNEAQ (reference sequence). This CDR3 spans 14 amino acids. Trimming cost V 6 bases and J 7 bases, with 16 bases left between them. The CDR3, as DNA: TGTGCCAGCAGTCCAACCGCCGGGGTGAATGAGCAGTTCTTC. This translates into CASSPTAGVNEQFF.

The J gene is TRBJ1-5, the V gene TRBV28, with unresolved D. This CDR3 is built from 12 residues. Trimming took off 9 bases at V and 2 bases at J, with 8 bases between the two ends. The germline gives CDR1 MDHEN, CDR2 SYDVKM. The CDR3 reads CASGRRNQPQHF. The CDR3 DNA follows: TGTGCCAGTGGACGTCGCAATCAGCCCCAGCATTTT.

This clonotype showed up many times. The genes are TRBV2 and TRBJ1-6, with TRBD1 matching 7 bases. Germline CDR1 is SNHLY and CDR2 is FYNNEI. The CDR3 loop spans 16 amino acids. V lost 5 bases and J lost 7; bases outside the gene matches: 11. This CDR3 reads CASSQDPGTENSPLHF. CDR3 DNA sequence: TGTGCCAGCAGTCAGGACCCCGGGACAGAGAATTCACCCCTCCACTTT.

This clonotype was found many times. The chain is built from TRBV28 and TRBJ2-1; no firm D call. Germline V CDR1 and CDR2: MDHEN, SYDVKM. V shed 4 bases and J shed 9 bases, with 10 bases lying between them. This CDR3 spans 12 amino acids. The CDR3, as DNA: TGTGCCAGCAGTTCCGTGTGGTTTGAGCAGTTCTTC. Protein sequence: CASSSVWFEQFF.

This clonotype was detected a few times. The V call is TRBV29-1, the J call TRBJ2-1; 7 positions agree with TRBD1. The CDR3 is 14 amino acids. V lost 3 bases, J lost 4 bases, and 6 bases stayed unmatched. Germline CDR1 is SQVTM and CDR2 is ANQGSEA. In DNA, the CDR3 is TGCAGCGTTGAGGATAGGGGGCTGTACAATGAGCAGTTCTTC. Residues: CSVEDRGLYNEQFF.

This clonotype was found many times. The chain uses TRBV6-2 or TRBV6-3 and TRBJ2-1; no definite D call. Per the germline V gene, CDR1 is MNHEY and CDR2 is SVGEGT. V was cut by 0 bases and J by 8 bases, with 8 bases left in between. CDR3 size: 13 residues. CDR3 bases: TGTGCCAGCAGTTACTCGGATGGCGATGAGCAGTTCTTC. Amino acid sequence: CASSYSDGDEQFF.

This clonotype was observed many times. The rearrangement joins TRBV28 to TRBJ2-3, with a possible D match to TRBD2 (6 bases). Germline V gene sequence: CDR1 MDHEN, CDR2 SYDVKM. V shed 3 bases and J shed 10 bases, with 17 bases lying between them. This CDR3 has 14 residues. CDR3 sequence: CASSFGGPRAAQYF. CDR3 in DNA: TGTGCCAGCAGTTTTGGAGGGCCAAGGGCCGCGCAGTATTTT.

J is TRBJ2-2 and V is TRBV3-1, with D hard to call. V was shortened by 2 bases and J by 5 bases, with 12 bases between the two germline ends. Looked up from germline, CDR1 is LGHDT and CDR2 is YNNKEL (reference sequence). The CDR3 totals 15 residues. Here the CDR3 DNA reads TGTGCCAGCAGCCAATGGGCTGATGGGACCGGGGAGCTGTTTTTT. Protein product: CASSQWADGTGELFF.

The V gene is TRBV20-1, the J gene TRBJ1-1; perhaps TRBD1 as D (6 bases). This CDR3 has 13 residues. Between the trimmed V and J ends, which lost 8 bases and 4 bases, there was a span of 17 bases. Germline V lookup: CDR1 DFQATT, CDR2 SNEGSKA (reference sequence). CDR3 amino acids: CSTPRDMSTEAFF. The CDR3 DNA is TGCAGTACTCCCAGGGACATGAGCACTGAAGCTTTCTTT.

The V call is TRBV7-3, the J call TRBJ2-4, with TRBD2 identical over 7 bases. Per the germline V gene, CDR1 is SGHTA and CDR2 is FQGTGA. The CDR3 consists of 17 residues. V was pared by 5 bases and J by 0 bases, with 10 bases of the junction left unmatched. The CDR3 nucleotides read TGTGCCAGCAGCGGGACTCTAGCGGTACTAGCCAAAAACATTCAGTACTTC. Translated: CASSGTLAVLAKNIQYF.

This clonotype was observed a few times. J is TRBJ2-5 and V is TRBV20-1; 8 nucleotides match TRBD2. CDR1 is DFQATT and CDR2 is SNEGSKA in the germline V gene (reference sequence). The CDR3 sequence is 16 residues long. Trimming removed 2 bases from V and 0 bases from J; junction bases left unmatched: 8. The DNA of the CDR3 is TGCAGTGCTAGAACTAGCGGAGTCTTGTACCAAGAGACCCAGTACTTC. This translates into CSARTSGVLYQETQYF.

In this sample, this clonotype turned up many times. The rearrangement joins TRBV30 to TRBJ1-1, with 7 bases identical to TRBD1. Trimming at V came to 2 bases and at J to 4 bases, leaving 7 bases not matched to a gene. The V gene's germline CDR1 is GTSNPN and CDR2 SVGIG (reference sequence). The CDR3 consists of 14 residues. The CDR3 bases are TGTGCCTGGAGTCCTTCGACAGGGACCACTGAAGCTTTCTTT. Translation gives CAWSPSTGTTEAFF.

This clonotype appeared a few times. V and J are TRBV7-9 and TRBJ2-7; no definite D call. This CDR3 has 14 residues. Trimming pared 2 bases from V and 7 bases from J, leaving 15 bases between. Looked up from germline, CDR1 is SEHNR and CDR2 is FQNEAQ (reference sequence). The chain's CDR3 is CASSLSLGAEEQYF. CDR3 DNA sequence: TGTGCCAGCAGCTTATCTCTGGGTGCAGAAGAGCAGTACTTC. Full variable domain (rest looked up from reference TRBV7-9 and TRBJ2-7): DTGVSQNPRHKITKRGQNVTFRCDPISEHNRLYWYRQTLGQGPEFLTYFQNEAQLEKSRLLSDRFSAERPKGSFSTLEIQRTEQGDSAMYLCASSLSLGAEEQYFGPGTRLTVT.

At least ten counts were recorded for this clonotype. This chain connects TRBV7-2 to TRBJ2-3; TRBD2 is a possible D gene (6 bases). Germline V lookup: CDR1 SGHTA, CDR2 FQGNSA. Trimming pared 8 bases from V and 0 bases from J, leaving 15 bases between. This CDR3 is 15 amino acids long. The CDR3 sequence: CASLEGGHSTDTQYF. The CDR3 DNA reads as TGTGCCAGCCTAGAGGGAGGTCATAGCACAGATACGCAGTATTTT.

This clonotype has a handful of counts. The rearrangement links TRBV6-1 to TRBJ2-5; the D is unclear. Germline V gene data show CDR1 as MNHNS and CDR2 as SASEGT. V lost 6 bases to trimming and J lost 5 bases, with 16 bases between them. The CDR3 contains 14 residues. The CDR3 coding sequence is TGTGCCAGCAGCCCCGTTGGAGTTGAGGAGACCCAGTACTTC. It encodes CASSPVGVEETQYF.

This clonotype has at least ten counts. This rearrangement joins TRBV6-1 to TRBJ1-1; D perhaps matches TRBD1 (6 bases). The CDR3 extends over 13 amino acids. CDR1 is MNHNS, CDR2 SASEGT, per germline. The V end was cut by 5 bases, the J end by 9 bases, with 16 bases between. The CDR3 sequence: CASSSVPDSKAFF. DNA for the CDR3: TGTGCCAGCAGTTCCGTTCCGGACAGCAAAGCTTTCTTT.